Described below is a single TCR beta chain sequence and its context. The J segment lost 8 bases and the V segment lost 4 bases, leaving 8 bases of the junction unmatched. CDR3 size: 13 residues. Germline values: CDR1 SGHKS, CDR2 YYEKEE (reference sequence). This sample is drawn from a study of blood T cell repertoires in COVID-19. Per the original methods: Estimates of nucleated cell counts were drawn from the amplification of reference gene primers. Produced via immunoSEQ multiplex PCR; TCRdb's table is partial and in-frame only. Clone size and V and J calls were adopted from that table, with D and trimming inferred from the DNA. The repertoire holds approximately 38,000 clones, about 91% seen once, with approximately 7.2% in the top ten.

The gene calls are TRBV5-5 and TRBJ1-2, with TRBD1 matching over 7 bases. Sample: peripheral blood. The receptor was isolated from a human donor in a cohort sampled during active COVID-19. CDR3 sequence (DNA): TGTGCCAGCAGCCGGGAGAGACAGGGCGGCTACACCTTC. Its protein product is CASSRERQGGYTF.